Included here is one TCR beta chain sequence, with context. This entry is derived from a study of T cell changes during pregnancy in multiple sclerosis. CDR3 length: 15 amino acids. Germline-derived CDR1 and CDR2 are MDHEN and SYDVKM. Trimming pared 6 bases from V and 1 base from J, leaving 16 bases between. Using immunoSEQ multiplex PCR, the repertoire was profiled, and TCRdb retains in-frame clones only, with some absent. Of about 130,000 clones listed, less than 97% were seen once; the top ten hold 0.44%. The sequences come from peripheral blood, collected after pregnancy. J is TRBJ2-7 and V is TRBV28; unclear D gene. This sequence was found in a female donor with multiple sclerosis, enrolled in a pregnancy study. CDR3 nucleotide sequence: TGTGCCAGCAGCCTTAATACTAAAAATTCCTACGAGCAGTACTTC. Its translation: CASSLNTKNSYEQYF.